This passage covers 5 T cell receptor beta chains from one sample sequenced in a study of cytomegalovirus exposure and HLA in healthy donors. A multiplex PCR was run with 60 Vbeta primers and 13 Jbeta primers. TCRdb keeps only in-frame clones here, not all; method: immunoSEQ multiplex PCR. The sample yields 100,000 to 120,000 clones, 70% to 80% seen once. Sequencing was done on a sample of PBMCs. Receptors were obtained from a man aged 25 to 40 in good health and CMV-seronegative.

This rearrangement joins TRBV6-1 to TRBJ1-4; 7 bases are shared with TRBD1. CDR3 size: 16 residues. With V trimmed by 2 bases and J by 0 bases, 3 bases remained unmatched. Germline values: CDR1 MNHNS, CDR2 SASEGT. The chain's CDR3 is CASSEHRGATNEKLFF. The DNA of the CDR3 is TGTGCCAGCAGTGAACACAGGGGTGCAACTAATGAAAAACTGTTTTTT.

CDR3 in DNA: TGTGCCAGCAGTGCAGGGGCAGGGGGAAACACCATATATTTT. Its protein is CASSAGAGGNTIYF. The genes are TRBV27 and TRBJ1-3; D perhaps matches TRBD1 (6 bases). The germline gives CDR1 MNHEY, CDR2 SMNVEV (reference sequence). Trimming removed 5 bases from V and 4 bases from J, with 12 bases in between. The CDR3 extends over 14 amino acids.

This chain joins TRBV5-8 and TRBJ2-3, with a possible D match to TRBD1 (5 bases). The V gene's germline CDR1 is SGHTS and CDR2 YDEGEE. The V gene lost 4 bases and the J gene lost 2 bases, with 8 bases spanning the gap. This CDR3 has 13 amino acids. The CDR3 loop reads CASSRQPTDTQYF. CDR3 nucleotides: TGTGCCAGCAGCCGACAGCCCACAGATACGCAGTATTTT.

This sequence joins TRBV2 and TRBJ1-5, with 7 bases matching TRBD1. J gave up 3 bases and V 5 bases, and 4 bases lay outside the gene matches. This CDR3 is 14 amino acids long. Per the germline V gene, CDR1 is SNHLY and CDR2 is FYNNEI. For the CDR3, the DNA is TGTGCCAGCAGTCCAGGGACAGACAATCAGCCCCAGCATTTT. Translating gives CASSPGTDNQPQHF.

The gene calls are TRBV5-1 and TRBJ2-7, with D maybe TRBD1 (6 bases). The germline gives CDR1 SGHRS, CDR2 YFSETQ. This CDR3 has 15 residues. V lost 2 bases and J 4 bases, leaving 16 bases between the germline ends. The CDR3 loop reads CASSFYGDTSYEQYF. For the CDR3, the DNA is TGCGCCAGCAGCTTTTACGGGGACACCAGTTACGAGCAGTACTTC.